These 2 T cell receptor beta chains were sequenced from one sample in a study of CD8 T cells in ankylosing spondylitis. Whole-study results and caveats: A motif in TCR beta, a set of under ten highly homologous variants, appeared characteristic of ankylosing spondylitis blood.

The antigens these receptors bind are not known. TCRdb redid the calling of the 5' RACE reads with MiXCR, one entry per CDR3 protein. The data hold a few hundred thousand distinct CDR3 sequences, with more than 20% observed a single time. Sequencing used blood, either unsorted or a sorted T cell fraction (not recorded which). These receptors all stem from a male donor with ankylosing spondylitis.

The rearrangement uses TRBV5-1 and TRBJ2-3; TRBD2 is a possible D gene (6 bases). Trimming pared 8 bases from V and 0 bases from J, leaving 13 bases between. CDR3 size: 14 residues. Per germline, CDR1 SGHRS and CDR2 YFSETQ. In nucleotides, the CDR3 is TGCGCCAGTCGGGACTCCTCGAGCACAGATACGCAGTATTTT. Translated: CASRDSSSTDTQYF.

The chain is built from TRBV29-1 and TRBJ1-1; D perhaps matches TRBD1 (5 bases). CDR3 length: 14 amino acids. The germline V and J ends were trimmed by 3 bases and 9 bases, with 20 bases remaining between them. Germline V gene sequence: CDR1 SQVTM, CDR2 ANQGSEA. CDR3 residues: CSVDSGLPNDKAFF. Here the CDR3 DNA reads TGCAGCGTTGACTCAGGGCTGCCTAACGACAAAGCTTTCTTT.